This TCR beta chain is from a study of blood T cell repertoires in COVID-19. In the study overall: Acute and convalescent COVID-19 samples came from the United States, Italy and Spain. The analysed material was cDNA or gDNA that came from T cells, B-cell-depleted T cells, or PBMCs.

The CDR3 is made up of 16 amino acids. Germline V gene lookup returns CDR1 LNHNV and CDR2 YYDKDF (reference sequence). V lost 1 base to trimming and J lost 1 base; unmatched junction nucleotides: 4. Authors' processing steps: Reference gene primer amplification yielded estimated nucleated cell counts. The method was immunoSEQ multiplex PCR; TCRdb's version includes in-frame clones alone and lacks a portion of them. V, J and clone size are taken as reported in that table, and D and trimming were inferred from the DNA itself. The sample lists 200,000 or so clones, roughly three quarters occurring once.

The chain links TRBV15 to TRBJ2-1; 7 bases map to TRBD2. The source material was peripheral blood. The TCR was taken from a man in his 60s with active or convalescent COVID-19. In DNA form, the CDR3 reads TGTGCCACCAGCAGAGGCGGGGGACTTTCCTACAATGAGCAGTTCTTC. Its protein product is CATSRGGGLSYNEQFF.